This T cell receptor (beta chain) was observed in a study of control samples from healthy donors and cancer patients. The CDR3 contains 14 residues. The germline CDR1 and CDR2 sequences are SGHNT and YYREEE (reference sequence). In regard to this clone: An end of the junction differs from the germline gene, which may be a read error.

Measured with immunoSEQ multiplex PCR; TCRdb has only the in-frame clones, and not every one. The sample records about 78,000 clones, about 89% being singletons. V is TRBV5-4 and J is TRBJ1-1, with TRBD1 as a possible D gene (5 bases). The receptor was derived from a woman in her sixties in good health. Sequencing was performed on blood. The CDR3 loop reads CASRLGRWNTEAFF. Here the CDR3 DNA reads TGTGCCAGCAGATTGGGGCGGTGGAACACTGAAGCTTTCTTT.